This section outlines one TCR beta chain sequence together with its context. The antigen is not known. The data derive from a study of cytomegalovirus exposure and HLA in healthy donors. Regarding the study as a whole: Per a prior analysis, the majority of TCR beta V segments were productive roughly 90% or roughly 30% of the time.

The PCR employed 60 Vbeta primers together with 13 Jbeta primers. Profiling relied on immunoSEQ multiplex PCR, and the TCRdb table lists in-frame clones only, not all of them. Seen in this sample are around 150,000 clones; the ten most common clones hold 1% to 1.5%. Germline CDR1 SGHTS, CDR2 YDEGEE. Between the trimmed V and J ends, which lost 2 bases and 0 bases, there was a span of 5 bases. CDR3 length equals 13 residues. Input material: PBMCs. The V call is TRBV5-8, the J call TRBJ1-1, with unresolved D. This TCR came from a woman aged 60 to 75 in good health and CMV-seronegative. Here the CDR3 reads CASSFPVNTEAFF. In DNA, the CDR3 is TGTGCCAGCAGCTTCCCCGTGAACACTGAAGCTTTCTTT.